The present entry profiles one T cell receptor beta chain with its context. Its antigen is currently unknown. Sorted-subset replicate PCR reactions were performed with approximately 190 ng DNA, corresponding to roughly 27,000 T cell genomes. Generated by immunoSEQ multiplex PCR, the TCRdb table keeps only in-frame clones and is missing some. The profile covers about 820,000 clones, with around 92% appearing a single time and less than 25% taken by the ten largest. Cells designated naive CD8 were CD45RO-negative and were positively selected for CCR7, with terminally differentiated effector memory CD45RA+ cells excluded. The CDR3 totals 16 residues. Germline V gives CDR1 SGHTS, CDR2 YDEGEE. The trim removed 6 bases at V and 5 bases at J, leaving 14 bases unmatched. This record belongs to a study of shared clonotypes between healthy human individuals. Study-wide results and limits: Several donors showed sharing of around 5.3% of naive CD4 clonotypes. Among donors, clonotype sharing was expected to be affected by sequencing depth.

This chain uses TRBV5-8 with TRBJ1-5; 7 nucleotides agree with TRBD1. Sequencing was done on a sample of naive CD8+ T cells sorted from blood. This sequence originates from a man younger than 40 in good health. Here the CDR3 DNA reads TGTGCCAGCAAGCTTCATCGACAGGGTTTATATCAGCCCCAGCATTTT. Translated: CASKLHRQGLYQPQHF.